The clone carrying this TCR beta chain occurred many times. The target antigen is unknown. Healthy Caucasians from Russia aged about 6 to 100 served as donors. The data originate from a study of blood T cells in healthy people across ages. Whole-study results and caveats: For the donors, CMV status was unknown and possibly confounded expanded clonotype changes.

Per the germline V gene, CDR1 is LGHNA and CDR2 is YNFKEQ. The CDR3 is 15 amino acids. The J segment lost 6 bases and the V segment lost 4 bases, leaving 9 bases of the junction unmatched. With a J-beta primer mix and a sample-barcoded 5' primer, a second PCR ran 7 to 11 cycles. Every sample gave at least 2.5 million paired-end reads containing CDR3. One entry per CDR3 protein, called by TCRdb with MiXCR from the 5' RACE reads. The sample yields some 1.8 million distinct CDR3 sequences, about two fifths seen once. The receptor was derived from a human donor in good health. Input material: blood. The chain employs TRBV4-2 and TRBJ2-1, with 7 bases matching TRBD1. For the CDR3, the DNA is TGTGCCAGCAGCCCGGGGACAGACCAAGTCAATGAGCAGTTCTTC. Amino acid sequence: CASSPGTDQVNEQFF.